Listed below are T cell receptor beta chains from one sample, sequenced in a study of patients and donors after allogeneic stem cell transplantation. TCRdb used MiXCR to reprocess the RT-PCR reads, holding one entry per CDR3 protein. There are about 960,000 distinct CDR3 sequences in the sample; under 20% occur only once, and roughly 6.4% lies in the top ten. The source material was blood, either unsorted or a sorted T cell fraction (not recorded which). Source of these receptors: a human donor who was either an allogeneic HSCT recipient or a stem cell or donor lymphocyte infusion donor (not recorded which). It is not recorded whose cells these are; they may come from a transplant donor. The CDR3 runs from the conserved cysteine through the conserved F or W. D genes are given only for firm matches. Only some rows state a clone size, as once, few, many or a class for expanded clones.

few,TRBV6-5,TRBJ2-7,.,CASSYSAAVFYEQYF
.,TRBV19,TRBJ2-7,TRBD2,CASSIDPFTSGREDEQYF
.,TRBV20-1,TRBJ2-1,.,CSALGGGWYYNEQFF
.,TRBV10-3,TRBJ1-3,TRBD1,CAISEPRGSGSLSGNTIYF
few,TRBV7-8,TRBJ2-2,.,CASSFRGAGGELFF
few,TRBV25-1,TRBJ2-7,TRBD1,CASSGTGGREQYF
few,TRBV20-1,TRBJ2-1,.,CSAPDSSSYNEQFF
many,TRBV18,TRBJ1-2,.,CASSSYRDVNYGYTF
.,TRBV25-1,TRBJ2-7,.,CASIGPGLSSYEQYF
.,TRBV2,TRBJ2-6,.,CASKNQPGANVLTF
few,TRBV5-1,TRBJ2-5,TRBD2,CASSSGLAGATVVTQYF
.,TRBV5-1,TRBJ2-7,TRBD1,CATRQLTGTYYEQYF
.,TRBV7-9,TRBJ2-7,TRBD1,CASSVFDRESSYEQYF
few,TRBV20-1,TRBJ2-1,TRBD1,CSANDRAFGNEQFF
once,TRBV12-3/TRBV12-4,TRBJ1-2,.,CATRTVWGYTF
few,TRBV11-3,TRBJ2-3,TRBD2,CASSLDLSGGSTDTQYF
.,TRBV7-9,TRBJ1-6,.,CASSVDREDSPLHF
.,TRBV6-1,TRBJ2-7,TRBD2,CASRGLAAAYEQYF
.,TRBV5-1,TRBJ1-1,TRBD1,CASSPWTGANTEAFF
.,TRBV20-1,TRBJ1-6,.,CSARGGIDSPLHF
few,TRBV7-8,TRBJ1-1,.,CASSFAVAEAFF
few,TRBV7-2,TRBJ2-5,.,CASSLREPPETQYF
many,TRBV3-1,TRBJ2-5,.,CASSQEGETQYF